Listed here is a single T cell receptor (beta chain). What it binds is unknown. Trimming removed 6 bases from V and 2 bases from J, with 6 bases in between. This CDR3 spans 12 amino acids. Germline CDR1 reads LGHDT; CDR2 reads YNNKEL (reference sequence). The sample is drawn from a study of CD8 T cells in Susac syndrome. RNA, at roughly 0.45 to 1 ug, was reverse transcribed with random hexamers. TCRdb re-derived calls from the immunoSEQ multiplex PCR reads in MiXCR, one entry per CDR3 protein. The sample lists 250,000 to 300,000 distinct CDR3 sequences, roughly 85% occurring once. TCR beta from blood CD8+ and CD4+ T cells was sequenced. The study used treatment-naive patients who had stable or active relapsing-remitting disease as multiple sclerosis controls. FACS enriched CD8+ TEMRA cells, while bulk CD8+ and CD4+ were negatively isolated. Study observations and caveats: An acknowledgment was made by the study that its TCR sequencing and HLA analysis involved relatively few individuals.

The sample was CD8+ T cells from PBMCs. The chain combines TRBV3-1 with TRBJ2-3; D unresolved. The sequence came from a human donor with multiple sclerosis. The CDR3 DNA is TGTGCCAGCAGTTCATACACAGATACGCAGTATTTT. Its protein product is CASSSYTDTQYF.